Below, 22 T cell receptor beta chains from the same sample are listed, as sequenced in a study of T cell responses to AZD1222 COVID-19 vaccine listed by TCRdb under 2021. The label giving this sample's time point can be read as: baseline before first vaccination. Preparation of the library involved the immunoSEQ multiplex PCR assay. Entries here come from immuneACCESS through TCRdb and include only in-frame sequences with V and J called. Some clones fail to appear in such tables; in the studies checked, an unresolved V gene covers under half of the shortfall, and the cause of the remainder is unknown. The sample table holds over 100,000 clones, of which around 85% were seen once. In total, the top ten clones hold roughly 2.6% of the sample. The sample here was peripheral blood, taken on day 0 of AZD1222 vaccination. These TCRs come from an adult in good health.

This clone was counted between two and nine times. The chain joins TRBV12-5 to TRBJ2-1; maybe TRBD2 (5 bases). From germline, CDR1 is LGHNT and CDR2 FRNRAP. The CDR3 extends over 15 amino acids. V was shortened by 3 bases and J by 0 bases, with 9 bases between the two germline ends. The DNA for the CDR3 is TGTGCTAGTGGTTTATCGGGAATCTCCTACAATGAGCAGTTCTTC. This gives the protein CASGLSGISYNEQFF. The variable domain in full, with the rest retrieved from reference TRBV12-5 and TRBJ2-1, is DARVTQTPRHKVTEMGQEVTMRCQPILGHNTVFWYRQTMMQGLELLAYFRNRAPLDDSGMPKDRFSAEMPDATLATLKIQPSEPRDSAVYFCASGLSGISYNEQFFGPGTRLTVL.

This sequence joins TRBV24-1 and TRBJ2-1; 8 positions agree with TRBD1. The CDR3 length is 15 residues. J lost 8 bases, V lost 5 bases, and 10 bases had no gene match. CDR1 KGHDR and CDR2 SFDVKD come from the germline V gene. The CDR3 is CATSARGQGGDEQFF. CDR3 nucleotides: TGTGCCACCAGTGCCCGAGGACAGGGTGGCGATGAGCAGTTCTTC.

The V gene is TRBV9, the J gene TRBJ1-1, with a weak D call TRBD1 (5 bases). Per the germline V gene, CDR1 is SGDLS and CDR2 is YYNGEE. This CDR3 is 15 amino acids long. Trimming left V 0 bases short and J 4 bases short, with 13 bases between. The DNA for the CDR3 is TGTGCCAGCAGCGTAGGTATCGGGGGTAGCACTGAAGCTTTCTTT. Amino acid sequence: CASSVGIGGSTEAFF.

This rearrangement joins TRBV24-1 to TRBJ2-2, with 8 bases that match TRBD2. Trimming at V came to 3 bases and at J to 5 bases, leaving 7 bases not matched to a gene. The CDR3 contains 16 residues. Germline V gene lookup returns CDR1 KGHDR and CDR2 SFDVKD. The CDR3 loop is CATSDPGGLGTGELFF. The CDR3, as DNA: TGTGCCACCAGTGATCCGGGGGGGCTTGGGACCGGGGAGCTGTTTTTT.

In its sample, this clone was seen once. J is TRBJ2-2 and V is TRBV5-1, with D hard to call. Germline-derived CDR1 and CDR2 are SGHRS and YFSETQ. V was pared by 6 bases and J by 6 bases, with 24 bases between. CDR3 length equals 17 residues. In DNA form, the CDR3 reads TGCGCCAGCACCCTGGGTTTTTTCCCCGCGAGGCCCGGGGAGCTGTTTTTT. This encodes CASTLGFFPARPGELFF.

The DNA of the CDR3 is TGCAGCGTCCCAGGTAAAGATTCGAGCTCCTACGAGCAGTACTTC. Protein: CSVPGKDSSSYEQYF. This chain connects TRBV29-1 to TRBJ2-7; D remains ambiguous. Trimming shortened V by 6 bases and J by 0 bases, and 18 bases separated the two germline ends. The CDR3 totals 15 residues. The V gene's germline CDR1 is SQVTM and CDR2 ANQGSEA.

This sequence joins TRBV6-5 and TRBJ2-1, with D possibly being TRBD2 (6 bases). The CDR3 is 15 residues long. Germline V gene sequence: CDR1 MNHEY, CDR2 SVGAGI. The ends were cut back, 0 bases at V and 3 bases at J, with 9 bases in the middle. CDR3 sequence reads: CASSYSGLGYNEQFF. CDR3 nucleotide sequence: TGTGCCAGCAGTTACTCGGGACTGGGCTACAATGAGCAGTTCTTC.

The chain carries TRBV2 and TRBJ1-5; 7 bases line up with TRBD1. Per germline, CDR1 SNHLY and CDR2 FYNNEI. The V gene end was trimmed by 3 bases and the J gene end by 0 bases; junction bases not matched to a gene: 14. The CDR3 is 19 amino acids. Written as DNA, the CDR3 is TGTGCCAGCAGTGAGGGACCGGGACAGCGGCCAAATAGCAATCAGCCCCAGCATTTT. It yields the protein CASSEGPGQRPNSNQPQHF. The whole variable domain, remainder taken from reference TRBV2 and TRBJ1-5, is EPEVTQTPSHQVTQMGQEVILRCVPISNHLYFYWYRQILGQKVEFLVSFYNNEISEKSEIFDDQFSVERPDGSNFTLKIRSTKLEDSAMYFCASSEGPGQRPNSNQPQHFGDGTRLSIL.

The chain carries TRBV19 and TRBJ2-2, with D maybe TRBD2 (5 bases). CDR3 length equals 16 residues. Trimming cost V 2 bases and J 0 bases, with 10 bases left between them. Germline V gives CDR1 LNHDA, CDR2 SQIVND (reference sequence). This CDR3 is CASSIPMGANTGELFF. CDR3 DNA: TGTGCCAGTAGTATACCCATGGGAGCGAACACCGGGGAGCTGTTTTTT.

The chain uses TRBV3-1 (or the pseudogene TRBV3-2) and TRBJ1-3; D call uncertain. CDR1 and CDR2 from the germline V gene are LGHDT and YNNKEL (reference sequence). The CDR3 runs to 15 residues. The V and J ends lost 4 bases and 1 base respectively, with 11 bases between them. The CDR3 DNA reads as TGTGCCAGCAGCCTTCGATCGGGATCTGGAAACACCATATATTTT. Amino acids: CASSLRSGSGNTIYF.

The chain has TRBV7-9 and TRBJ1-6; D not resolved. Germline values: CDR1 SEHNR, CDR2 FQNEAQ (reference sequence). This CDR3 has 10 amino acids. V was pared by 8 bases and J by 8 bases, with 4 bases between. The CDR3 DNA reads as TGTGCCAGCGGGGATTCACCCCTCCACTTT. This codes for CASGDSPLHF.

This clone counts as medium-sized. As DNA, the CDR3 is TGTGCCAGCAGTCGTAGCGGGACCGTCTCCTACGAGCAGTACTTC. The encoded protein is CASSRSGTVSYEQYF. This rearrangement joins TRBV27 to TRBJ2-7; 8 bases align to TRBD2. This CDR3 is built from 15 residues. CDR1 MNHEY and CDR2 SMNVEV come from the germline V gene (reference sequence). V shed 5 bases, J shed 0 bases, and the junction held 6 bases outside the gene matches.

The chain recombines TRBV6-5 with TRBJ1-4; D perhaps matches TRBD1 (6 bases). Germline V CDR1 and CDR2: MNHEY, SVGAGI. Trimming took off 1 base at V and 7 bases at J, with 13 bases between the two ends. This CDR3 contains 15 residues. The CDR3 region has the DNA TGTGCCAGCAGTTACTACGGGGGCTTAACTGAAAAACTGTTTTTT. This gives the protein CASSYYGGLTEKLFF.

The V and J genes are TRBV13 and TRBJ1-5, with a tentative D call TRBD1 (5 bases). CDR1 is PRHDT and CDR2 is FYEKMQ in the germline V gene (reference sequence). V was cut by 0 bases and J by 5 bases, with 5 bases left in between. The CDR3 contains 13 residues. CDR3 bases: TGTGCCAGCAGCTTAGGCAGGGATCAGCCCCAGCATTTT. Translation gives CASSLGRDQPQHF.

The chain couples TRBV5-1 to TRBJ2-1; D gene uncertain. The CDR3 sequence is 12 residues long. Germline CDR1 is SGHRS and CDR2 is YFSETQ. V was pared by 4 bases and J by 9 bases, with 11 bases between. The CDR3 sequence: CASSHPGGEQFF. Written as DNA, the CDR3 is TGCGCCAGCAGCCATCCCGGTGGTGAGCAGTTCTTC.

The rearrangement joins TRBV7-6 to TRBJ2-7; D gene ambiguous. Germline CDR1 reads SGHVS; CDR2 reads FNYEAQ. The V and J ends lost 4 bases and 6 bases respectively, with 13 bases between them. The CDR3 runs 13 residues. The chain's CDR3 is CASSSYPLSEQYF. The CDR3 nucleotides read TGTGCCAGCAGCTCCTACCCGTTGAGCGAGCAGTACTTC.

This chain uses TRBV3-1 (or the pseudogene TRBV3-2) with TRBJ2-3; 9 positions agree with TRBD1. This CDR3 comprises 16 residues. Germline V gives CDR1 LGHDT, CDR2 YNNKEL (reference sequence). The V segment lost 1 base and the J segment 3 bases; nucleotides outside the gene matches: 5. The CDR3 is CASSQVGTGSTDTQYF. The CDR3 region has the DNA TGTGCCAGCAGCCAAGTCGGGACAGGGAGTACAGATACGCAGTATTTT.

This chain connects TRBV20-1 to TRBJ2-5; TRBD2 agrees at 8 bases. Germline V lookup: CDR1 DFQATT, CDR2 SNEGSKA (reference sequence). V gave up 3 bases and J gave up 3 bases; unmatched junction bases: 9. CDR3 length: 15 residues. The CDR3, as DNA: TGCAGTGCTAGTCGACCGGGGGGGGTTGAAGAGACCCAGTACTTC. It specifies CSASRPGGVEETQYF.

The chain has TRBV15 and TRBJ1-1; D call uncertain. V was clipped by 0 bases and J by 1 base, with 6 bases between them. The CDR3 has 14 residues. Germline CDR1 and CDR2: LNHNV and YYDKDF (reference sequence). The CDR3 is CATSRDPGNTEAFF. Here the CDR3 DNA reads TGTGCCACCAGCAGAGATCCCGGGAACACTGAAGCTTTCTTT.

This clone was seen just once. The gene calls are TRBV5-4 and TRBJ2-1, with 7 positions matching TRBD2. The CDR3 spans 14 residues. V shed 0 bases, J shed 6 bases, and the junction held 3 bases outside the gene matches. The V gene's germline CDR1 is SGHNT and CDR2 YYREEE (reference sequence). As DNA, the CDR3 is TGTGCCAGCAGCTTGGGGGGAGGGCCCAATGAGCAGTTCTTC. This translates into CASSLGGGPNEQFF.

This chain connects TRBV6-9 to TRBJ2-5; D is possibly TRBD2 (5 bases). The ends were cut back, 4 bases at V and 5 bases at J, with 17 bases in the middle. CDR3 length: 15 residues. Germline CDR1 and CDR2: MNHGY and SVAAGI. This CDR3 reads CASSCGRGQWETQYF. CDR3 in DNA: TGTGCCAGCAGTTGCGGGCGTGGGCAATGGGAGACCCAGTACTTC.

The rearrangement joins TRBV11-2 to TRBJ2-7, with 9 bases matching TRBD2. Germline V gives CDR1 SGHAT, CDR2 FQNNGV. The CDR3 consists of 15 residues. Trimming cost V 5 bases and J 6 bases; bases outside gene matches: 11. The CDR3 DNA follows: TGTGCCAGCAGCACCCGGACTAGCGCTGAGGTCGAGCAGTACTTC. Protein product: CASSTRTSAEVEQYF.